This T cell receptor (beta chain) emerged from a study of blood T cell repertoires in COVID-19. Study-wide background: Specimens from acute and convalescent COVID-19 originated in the United States, Italy and Spain. T cells, B-cell-depleted T cells, or PBMCs provided the cDNA or gDNA that served as material.

Germline V gene sequence: CDR1 SGHKS, CDR2 YYEKEE (reference sequence). V lost 1 base and J 3 bases, leaving 14 bases between the germline ends. This CDR3 region has 15 residues. In the authors' methods: Nucleated cell counts were estimated from reference gene primer amplification. TCRdb's table, derived via immunoSEQ multiplex PCR, lists solely in-frame clones and lacks some. That table is the source of V, J and clone size, and D and trimming were worked out from the DNA. Here the sample spans about 78,000 clones, around nine tenths being singletons. The sample taken for sequencing was peripheral blood. This sequence was found in a man aged 50 to 59 with active or convalescent COVID-19. V is TRBV5-5 and J is TRBJ2-7, with D possibly TRBD1 on 6 matching bases. The DNA of the CDR3 is TGTGCCAGCAGCTTGCACGCAGGGGATCTCTACGAGCAGTACGTC. Amino acid sequence: CASSLHAGDLYEQYV.